This T cell receptor beta chain was identified during a study of T cell repertoires in cytomegalovirus infection. Study-level background: Alongside well-studied HLA-B-restricted CMV epitopes, recently identified HLA-C-restricted CMV epitopes were also used. Public TCR beta signatures were indicative of both CMV infection and a matching HLA type. The study's findings and limits: CMV-specific HLA-C-restricted TCR beta clonotypes dominated the ex vivo response. There were carriers of CMV plus the relevant HLA, and cumulative public TCR beta family frequency identified them.

With respect to this clonotype: No antigen is known for it.

In TCRdb, the reads were re-called with MiXCR into one record per CDR3 protein. The sample includes some 270,000 distinct CDR3 sequences, less than 25% of them seen just once. Germline CDR1 is SGHNT and CDR2 is YYREEE (reference sequence). CDR3 length: 13 residues. V dropped 5 bases and J dropped 4 bases, with 12 bases sitting between them. The TCR comes from a human donor in good health (CMV status not recorded). Some clones in this sample may be carry-over from other donors' samples. The V and J genes are TRBV5-4 and TRBJ1-1; D ambiguous. The material was cultured PBMCs, obtained from culture after CMV antigen stimulation. This CDR3 is CASSRAGITEAFF. DNA for the CDR3: TGTGCCAGCAGTCGAGCGGGGATCACTGAAGCTTTCTTT. The variable domain in full, with the rest retrieved from reference TRBV5-4 and TRBJ1-1, is ETGVTQSPTHLIKTRGQQVTLRCSSQSGHNTVSWYQQALGQGPQFIFQYYREEENGRGNFPPRFSGLQFPNYSSELNVNALELDDSALYLCASSRAGITEAFFGQGTRLTVV.